One T cell receptor beta chain is described in this entry. Its antigen target is currently unknown. It has no much larger one-base neighbor in the sample; base qualities were not kept. This specimen belongs to a study of tissue T cells after allogeneic stem cell transplantation (dated by TCRdb to between 2022 and 2023). Turning to the overall study: Over a roughly 3-year period, a research-autopsy study prospectively enrolled under ten adult allo-HCT recipients who had steroid-refractory GVHD. Roughly 5 GVHD patients had pre-transplant PBMCs available, and those PBMCs were of recipient origin. The human arm was a prospective observational study without blinding or randomization. Grafts from donors were received by all GVHD patients, with a handful of grafts being unmodified and three being CD34-selected to deplete T cells. All GVHD patients had gastrointestinal GVHD and received several lines of GVHD-directed therapy; several also had skin involvement. For viably preserved blood and marrow, CD3+ T cells were flow-sorted when cell numbers allowed, whereas DNA was extracted directly from smaller samples. TCR beta repertoires were profiled across many tissues obtained from research autopsies of patients with and without GVHD, as well as in mouse models of GVHD. Paper-wide results and their limitations: A small and clinically heterogeneous patient cohort was studied, and sampling depth was acknowledged as a limitation. The study did not determine which tissue TCRs were alloreactive or antigen-specific, and some clones might have been persisting host cells. Within patients, how anatomically similar the tissues were was a key factor in shaping TCR repertoire composition, regardless of disease or transplant status. In both patients and mice, only a limited portion of the TCR repertoire detected in tissues was captured by blood and spleen T cells. Only a few T cell clones appeared in more than one patient, yet motif-based clustering showed tissue-specific repertoire signatures that were shared between patients.

The library was obtained by the immunoSEQ multiplex PCR assay. Adaptive Biotechnologies performed the TCRbeta CDR3 sequencing at survey depth and reported CDR3 sequences, V/J genes, productive frequency and template counts. Amplification of TCR beta CDR3 regions was performed from genomic DNA rather than from RNA. On the authors' methods: Pairwise repertoire overlap between tissues was quantified with Jensen-Shannon divergence, where 1 means complete divergence and 0 identical. Tissues were clustered by single-linkage agglomerative hierarchical clustering of pairwise JSD values, and the clustering results were displayed as dendrograms. All patient samples were analyzed with GLIPH2 using simulation_depth 1000, kmer_min_depth 3 and cdr3_length_cutoff 8, and only groups containing more than two unique CDR3s were kept. A standardized tissue-overlap score was calculated by extrapolating Jaccard GLIPH-group overlap across patients to a standard repertoire size of 1000 clones. Linear mixed-effect models, with tissue as a fixed effect and individual as a random effect, were used to test how diversity related to clinical or experimental variables. Not all clones reach the TCRdb copy of this immuneACCESS table, which keeps in-frame sequences only. Checked studies attribute under half of the gap to unresolved V genes and leave the rest unexplained. V, J and clone size derive from that table, while D and trimming were established from the DNA sequence. The sample table holds about 40,000 clones, of which around nine tenths were seen once. Of the sample, over 3% falls within the top ten clones.

Trimming accounts for 2 bases at V and 5 bases at J, while the number of junction bases matched to no gene is 7. The cysteine opens and the phenylalanine closes a CDR3 of 16 amino acids. This entry keeps only the CDR3 DNA: 48 bases, framed from base 1. CDR1 MNHEY and CDR2 SVGEGT were looked up in the germline V gene. The time point label corresponds to: recipient (host-origin) PBMCs collected before allo-HCT. Recombination joined TRBV6-2 or TRBV6-3 with TRBJ2-3, and 10 junctional nucleotides match TRBD1. The receptor comes from a woman aged 40-75 years who later had graft-versus-host disease after an allogeneic stem cell transplant. The sequenced sample was blood, obtained before transplantation. This receptor has the CDR3 CASSYPTGGYVDTQYF. The DNA is as follows: TGTGCCAGCAGTTACCCGACAGGGGGCTATGTAGATACGCAGTATTTT.